The TCR beta chain described here comes from a study of high-grade serous ovarian cancer treatment subgroups. General study points: Bulk tumor TCR sequencing gave no spatial information. TCR clonal relatedness correlated positively with neoantigen level.

The protocol was immunoSEQ multiplex PCR, while the TCRdb copy is restricted to in-frame clones and leaves out a portion. Of 10,000 to 12,000 clones detected, about 71% appear once; the ten largest clones hold 3.5% to 4.5%. Tumor samples were obtained before definitive surgery or chemotherapy. This clone occurred a few times. Antigen unknown. Germline-derived CDR1 and CDR2 are DFQATT and SNEGSKA (reference sequence). V lost 3 bases and J lost 5, with 8 bases in between. This CDR3 has 11 residues. Sequenced: tumor tissue. The TCR originated in a human donor with high-grade serous ovarian cancer. The chain combines TRBV20-1 with TRBJ2-7, with D unresolved. CDR3 sequence: CSASGWDEQYF. The CDR3 DNA reads TGCAGTGCTAGCGGTTGGGACGAGCAGTACTTC.